Sequencing of this T cell receptor (beta chain) was carried out in a study of cytomegalovirus exposure and HLA in healthy donors. The study, taken as a whole, reports: A list of roughly 160 TCR beta chains associated with cytomegalovirus was given. High sensitivity and specificity were reportedly achieved when the classifier diagnosed cytomegalovirus status.

Measured with immunoSEQ multiplex PCR; TCRdb has only the in-frame clones, and not every one. The data show about 150,000 clones, 85% to 90% seen once. In regard to this clone: As yet, its antigen is unknown.

The CDR3 totals 16 residues. Germline V gene data show CDR1 as SGHRS and CDR2 as YFSETQ. Trimming removed 0 bases from V and 4 bases from J; junction bases left unmatched: 5. The sample comprised PBMCs. This chain connects TRBV5-1 to TRBJ2-7; 12 bases are shared with TRBD2. This TCR was sampled from a young woman in good health and CMV-seropositive. CDR3 sequence reads: CASSLASGRADYEQYF. In DNA form, the CDR3 reads TGCGCCAGCAGCTTGGCTAGCGGGAGGGCCGATTACGAGCAGTACTTC. Full variable domain (rest looked up from reference TRBV5-1 and TRBJ2-7): KAGVTQTPRYLIKTRGQQVTLSCSPISGHRSVSWYQQTPGQGLQFLFEYFSETQRNKGNFPGRFSGRQFSNSRSEMNVSTLELGDSALYLCASSLASGRADYEQYFGPGTRLTVT.